Below, 9 T cell receptor beta chains from the same sample are listed, as sequenced in a study of blood T cell repertoires in COVID-19. Using immunoSEQ multiplex PCR, the repertoire was profiled, and TCRdb retains in-frame clones only, with some absent. The repertoire holds about 330,000 clones, over 70% seen once, with around 5% in the top ten. Sequenced: PBMCs or T cells enriched from blood (not recorded which). Receptor source: a man in his thirties or forties who had recovered from COVID-19.

This chain connects TRBV10-2 to TRBJ2-1; weak D call: TRBD1 (6 bases). V dropped 8 bases and J dropped 8 bases, with 16 bases sitting between them. The V gene's germline CDR1 is WSHSY and CDR2 SAAADI. This CDR3 contains 13 residues. CDR3 in amino acids: CASGRGPIDEQFF. The DNA of the CDR3 is TGCGCCAGCGGCAGGGGCCCGATCGATGAGCAGTTCTTC.

This clone was seen more than once but under ten times. The chain employs TRBV14 and TRBJ1-6; possible D gene TRBD1, 5 bases. V lost 2 bases and J lost 1, with 9 bases in between. Per germline, CDR1 SGHDN and CDR2 FVKESK. The CDR3 spans 16 residues. The chain's CDR3 is CASSQRGWSYNSPLHF. DNA of the CDR3: TGTGCCAGCAGCCAACGGGGGTGGTCCTATAATTCACCCCTCCACTTT.

This clone was seen just once. The J gene is TRBJ1-2, the V gene TRBV27; TRBD1 might be the D (6 bases). Germline CDR1 reads MNHEY; CDR2 reads SMNVEV (reference sequence). CDR3 length equals 14 residues. V lost 5 bases and J 8 bases, leaving 18 bases between the germline ends. The DNA of the CDR3 is TGTGCCAGCAGTCCCACCGGGGGGCGTAACGGCTACACCTTC. Translation gives CASSPTGGRNGYTF.

The gene calls are TRBV11-2 and TRBJ2-7, with D unclear. V lost 1 base and J lost 6, with 10 bases in between. CDR1 SGHAT and CDR2 FQNNGV come from the germline V gene. The CDR3 is 13 amino acids. The CDR3 is CASSLARFPEQYF. The CDR3 DNA sequence: TGTGCCAGCAGCTTAGCTCGGTTTCCCGAGCAGTACTTC.

This chain links TRBV19 with TRBJ1-5, with 9 bases that match TRBD1. This CDR3 region has 16 residues. Germline V lookup: CDR1 LNHDA, CDR2 SQIVND (reference sequence). After removal of 3 bases from V and 4 bases from J, the junction contained 7 bases not matched to a gene. CDR3 sequence: CASSILRGQGNQPQHF. The CDR3 DNA sequence: TGTGCCAGTAGTATTCTTCGGGGACAGGGAAATCAGCCCCAGCATTTT.

V is TRBV28 and J is TRBJ2-1; 10 bases fit TRBD1. The CDR3 has 16 residues. V dropped 5 bases and J dropped 4; count of bases not matched to a gene: 8. CDR1 is MDHEN, CDR2 SYDVKM, per germline. In DNA form, the CDR3 reads TGTGCCAGCAGTCCCCCCGGACAGGGGGTATACAATGAGCAGTTCTTC. Translating it yields CASSPPGQGVYNEQFF.

J is TRBJ2-7 and V is TRBV4-2; no definite D call. Germline V gene lookup returns CDR1 LGHNA and CDR2 YNFKEQ. The CDR3 has 12 amino acids. Trimming shortened V by 2 bases and J by 6 bases, and 8 bases separated the two germline ends. As DNA, the CDR3 is TGTGCCAGCAGCCAATCTAACAGCGAGCAGTACTTC. Residues: CASSQSNSEQYF.

V is TRBV6-5 and J is TRBJ1-4, with TRBD1 as a possible D gene (5 bases). V lost 5 bases, J lost 2 bases, and 12 bases lay in between. The CDR3 extends over 15 amino acids. Germline CDR1 reads MNHEY; CDR2 reads SVGAGI. The CDR3 reads CASSPPGRTNEKLFF. The CDR3 DNA sequence: TGTGCCAGCAGTCCCCCAGGGAGGACTAATGAAAAACTGTTTTTT.

This clone was seen once. This chain connects TRBV27 to TRBJ2-2; D is unclear. V was pared by 7 bases and J by 0 bases, with 12 bases between. Germline V CDR1 and CDR2: MNHEY, SMNVEV (reference sequence). The CDR3 has 15 amino acids. The CDR3 is CASNYNPTNTGELFF. CDR3 DNA sequence: TGTGCCAGCAATTACAACCCCACGAACACCGGGGAGCTGTTTTTT.